Sequencing of this T cell receptor (beta chain) was carried out in a study of blood T cell repertoires in COVID-19. Study overall: T cells, B-cell-depleted T cells, or PBMCs provided the cDNA or gDNA that served as material.

Method: immunoSEQ multiplex PCR; TCRdb's copy keeps in-frame clones and lacks some. Found here are approximately 70,000 clones, roughly 80% of them singletons; the top ten hold around 9.6%. CDR3 size: 14 residues. Germline V gene sequence: CDR1 SGHDT, CDR2 YYEEEE. V gave up 1 base and J gave up 2 bases; unmatched junction bases: 2. V usage is TRBV5-6 and J usage is TRBJ2-5, with TRBD1 matching over 7 bases. The TCR comes from an elderly woman with acute or convalescent COVID-19. The specimen sequenced was peripheral blood. CDR3 region: CASSLLGQQETQYF. The CDR3 DNA reads as TGTGCCAGCAGCTTGTTGGGACAGCAAGAGACCCAGTACTTC.